Listed below are T cell receptor beta chains from one sample, sequenced in a study of T cell responses to AZD1222 COVID-19 vaccine. The data were produced by immunoSEQ multiplex PCR, yet TCRdb's version contains in-frame clones alone and is incomplete. The table lists 180,000 or so clones, about 89% of them singletons. This specimen consisted of peripheral blood, obtained on day 0 of AZD1222 vaccination. The receptors derive from an adult in good health. Each CDR3 is given with its conserved first and last residue. The D gene is left open where the match is weak. The listing skips clone size in some rows; elsewhere it reads once, few, many or a size class.

CDR3aa,CDR3nt,abundance,j_gene,d_gene,v_gene
CASSRQKYEQYF,TGTGCCAGCAGTCGACAGAAATACGAGCAGTACTTC,.,TRBJ2-7,.,TRBV6-2/TRBV6-3
CASSLDGLNTGELFF,TGTGCCAGCAGCTTGGATGGATTAAACACCGGGGAGCTGTTTTTT,.,TRBJ2-2,.,TRBV11-1
CASSLVGAGSEKLFF,TGTGCCAGCAGCTTGGTAGGGGCCGGTAGTGAAAAACTGTTTTTT,.,TRBJ1-4,.,TRBV5-6
CASSDRTVMNTEAFF,TGTGCCAGCAGCGACCGGACAGTCATGAACACTGAAGCTTTCTTT,.,TRBJ1-1,.,TRBV11-1
CASSFGQGAMNTEAFF,TGTGCCAGCAGCTTTGGGCAGGGGGCAATGAACACTGAAGCTTTCTTT,.,TRBJ1-1,TRBD1,TRBV7-8
CASSTNLVTGELFF,TGTGCCAGTAGTACAAACCTAGTAACCGGGGAGCTGTTTTTT,few,TRBJ2-2,.,TRBV19
CASSLVSGGKKLFF,TGTGCCAGCAGCTTGGTATCGGGGGGAAAAAAACTGTTTTTT,.,TRBJ1-4,.,TRBV7-9
CASSSPGQRLYNSPLHF,TGTGCCAGCAGCTCTCCGGGACAGAGACTTTATAATTCACCCCTCCACTTT,once,TRBJ1-6,TRBD1,TRBV7-2
CASSLATEQFF,TGTGCCAGCAGCTTGGCTACAGAGCAGTTCTTC,once,TRBJ2-1,.,TRBV5-6
CASSSQGSGQPQHF,TGTGCCAGCAGTTCACAGGGTTCGGGTCAGCCCCAGCATTTT,.,TRBJ1-5,.,TRBV6-5
CASSRTSSHTQYF,TGTGCCAGCAGCCGGACTAGCTCCCATACGCAGTATTTT,.,TRBJ2-3,TRBD2,TRBV5-6
CASSRQGSSSNQPQHF,TGTGCCAGCAGCAGACAGGGGAGCTCAAGCAATCAGCCCCAGCATTTT,.,TRBJ1-5,TRBD1,TRBV28
CASSKQGFSNQPQHF,TGTGCCAGCAGCAAACAGGGCTTTAGCAATCAGCCCCAGCATTTT,.,TRBJ1-5,.,TRBV27
CASSLKQNYEQYF,TGTGCCAGCAGTTTAAAACAGAACTACGAGCAGTACTTC,once,TRBJ2-7,.,TRBV27
CSAAAREQFF,TGCAGTGCTGCGGCTCGCGAGCAGTTCTTC,.,TRBJ2-1,.,TRBV20-1
CASSSRDSKANYGYTF,TGTGCCAGCAGTTCAAGGGACAGCAAGGCTAACTATGGCTACACCTTC,.,TRBJ1-2,TRBD1,TRBV27
CASSLGQISSYEQYF,TGTGCCAGCAGCTTAGGCCAGATTAGCTCCTACGAGCAGTACTTC,.,TRBJ2-7,.,TRBV7-2
CATRGAGSSETQYF,TGTGCCACCCGAGGGGCAGGTTCGTCGGAGACCCAGTACTTC,.,TRBJ2-5,.,TRBV27
CASSSLLGRDEQYF,TGTGCCAGCAGCTCCCTCCTGGGGAGGGACGAGCAGTACTTC,.,TRBJ2-7,TRBD2,TRBV7-2
CASSQVWSSGNTIYF,TGCGCCAGCAGCCAAGTTTGGAGCTCTGGAAACACCATATATTTT,.,TRBJ1-3,.,TRBV4-3
CSATYGYTF,TGCAGTGCGACCTATGGCTACACCTTC,.,TRBJ1-2,.,TRBV20-1
CASSPSNLPNEKLFF,TGTGCCAGCAGCCCATCCAACCTACCGAATGAAAAACTGTTTTTT,.,TRBJ1-4,.,TRBV7-6
CASSFYENEQFF,TGTGCCAGCAGTTTCTATGAGAATGAGCAGTTCTTC,.,TRBJ2-1,.,TRBV12-3/TRBV12-4
CASSSQISNQPQHF,TGTGCCAGCAGCTCACAGATTAGCAATCAGCCCCAGCATTTT,once,TRBJ1-5,.,TRBV5-5
CAISDTGEDGYTF,TGTGCCATCAGTGACACAGGCGAGGATGGCTACACCTTC,.,TRBJ1-2,.,TRBV10-3
CASSSLAGGLSYEQYF,TGCGCCAGCAGCTCCTTAGCGGGAGGGCTGAGCTACGAGCAGTACTTC,.,TRBJ2-7,TRBD2,TRBV5-1
CAISPDRAPNQPQHF,TGTGCCATCAGTCCGGACAGGGCCCCTAATCAGCCCCAGCATTTT,few,TRBJ1-5,TRBD1,TRBV10-3
CASLLQGNQPQHF,TGTGCCAGCCTCCTGCAGGGGAATCAGCCCCAGCATTTT,.,TRBJ1-5,.,TRBV28
CASSLGTEAFF,TGTGCCAGCAGTTTGGGTACTGAAGCTTTCTTT,.,TRBJ1-1,.,TRBV28
CASSIGQVRDTQYF,TGTGCCAGCAGTATTGGACAGGTGAGGGATACGCAGTATTTT,.,TRBJ2-3,TRBD1,TRBV6-5